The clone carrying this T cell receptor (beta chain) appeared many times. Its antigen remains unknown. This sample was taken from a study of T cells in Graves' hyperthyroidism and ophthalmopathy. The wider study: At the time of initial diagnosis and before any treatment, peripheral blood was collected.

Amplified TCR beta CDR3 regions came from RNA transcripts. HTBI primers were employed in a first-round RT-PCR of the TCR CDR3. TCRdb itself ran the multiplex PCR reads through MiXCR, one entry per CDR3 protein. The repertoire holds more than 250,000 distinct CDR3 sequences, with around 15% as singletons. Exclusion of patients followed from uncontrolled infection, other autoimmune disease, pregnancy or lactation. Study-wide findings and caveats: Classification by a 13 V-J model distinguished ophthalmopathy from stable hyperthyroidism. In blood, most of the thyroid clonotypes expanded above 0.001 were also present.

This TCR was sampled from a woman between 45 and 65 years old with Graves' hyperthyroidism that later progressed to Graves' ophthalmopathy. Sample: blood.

In nucleotides, the CDR3 is TGTGCCAGCAGCCGGGTAGGGGAGGAATATAACTATGGCTACACCTTC. It yields the protein CASSRVGEEYNYGYTF. This chain uses TRBV13 with TRBJ1-2; maybe TRBD1 (5 bases). V lost 5 bases, J lost 1 base, and 17 bases lay in between. The length of the CDR3 is 16 residues. Germline values: CDR1 PRHDT, CDR2 FYEKMQ (reference sequence).